The entry that follows covers one T cell receptor (beta chain) sequence. The antigen it binds to is not known. No much larger clonotype is one base removed from it; base qualities were not supplied. This sample stems from a study of tumor-infiltrating lymphocytes in primary liver carcinoma (dated by TCRdb to the late 2010s). Looking at the study overall: Between late 2015 and 2016, roughly five patients in China with histopathologically diagnosed primary liver carcinoma had surgical resection. Of the five patients, three men and two women aged 30 to 69 years, four had hepatocellular carcinoma and one had combined HCC and intrahepatic cholangiocarcinoma. Tumors of the five patients were stage T1-T3 N0M0 with maximum diameters of roughly 4.2 to 11 cm. Each sample produced roughly 3.65 to 8 million productive TCRbeta reads, and read depth showed no significant difference between tissue types. The study combined TCRbeta repertoire sequencing, expression microarrays and whole-exome sequencing across five regions of each liver tumor, with adjacent normal tissue and blood. A total of approximately 35 specimens from 5 patients underwent TCRbeta repertoire sequencing, comprising approximately 25 tumor regions, 5 adjacent noncancerous liver tissues and 5 peripheral blood samples. Reproducibility between technical replicate repertoires was high, with correlation coefficients above 0.98 and mean shared-clone rates around 0.88.

Looking up the germline V gene yields CDR1 MNHEY and CDR2 SVGEGT. There are 13 amino acids in the CDR3, from cysteine to phenylalanine inclusive. Of all the DNA, just the CDR3 is kept, 39 bases in frame from base 1. Relative to germline, V is missing 8 bases and J is missing 3 bases, with 3 bases of the junction outside any gene match. What the work shows at the level of the full study, not this receptor alone: Repertoire overlap was higher between tumor regions (mean about 35%) than tumor-adjacent (around 17%) or tumor-blood (approximately 14%) pairs, consistent with antigen-driven expansion. Bulk unsorted samples precluded comparing CD4+ and CD8+ T cell repertoires. Because sequencing covered only the TCR beta chain and unpaired alpha chains were not captured, true repertoire diversity is likely underestimated. Only four or five patients were included in the study, and the authors note that the findings should be validated in a larger study. The top 250 clones made up a significantly larger repertoire fraction in tumors than in blood (p = 0.039).

Starting from roughly 540 ng total RNA, TCRbeta-specific cDNA was produced by reverse transcription with a constant-region primer and ProtoScript II reverse transcriptase. TCRbeta libraries were built with three nested multiplex PCR rounds, a slightly modified ARM-PCR procedure. Multiplex TRBV1-TRBV30 forward primers and a Cbeta reverse primer were used in the first two PCR rounds, each of which was run for 10 to 11 cycles. Sample barcodes and Illumina adapters were added in a final 25-cycle PCR with Deep VentR polymerase. Before sequencing, amplicons between 200 and 500 bp were purified from gel using a QIAquick gel extraction kit. An Illumina HiSeq 2500 was used to sequence the TCRbeta amplicons, generating 250-bp paired-end reads. The authors processed their data as follows. To recover full CDR3 sequences, reads were quality-trimmed using Trimmomatic v0.33 and paired reads were then merged using FLASH v1.2.11. MiGEC v1.2.1b assigned V, D and J germline segments to the rearranged TCRbeta sequences. Clonotype statistics, along with Shannon-Wiener diversity indices, were calculated using VDJtools v1.0.0. To reduce sampling bias, subsequent analyses other than the diversity analysis used only the 250 most abundant clonotypes in each sample. Starting from the raw public reads, TCRdb applied fastp trimming at Q25, assembled clones with MiXCR and retained in-frame beta chains. Each CDR3 protein gets just one entry, which takes the most common genes and DNA from the rows behind it. These V and J calls rely on TCRdb rather than the paper's analysis. For this sample the table gives about 180,000 distinct CDR3 sequences, of which about 60% were detected only once. Of the sample, 70% to 80% is held by the ten largest clones.

Blood RNA was extracted from unsorted whole blood with TRIzol reagent; germline DNA came from the DNeasy Blood & Tissue kit. At the time of sampling, the patients had chronic HBV infection and had not received any treatment. Before surgery, roughly 3.7 milliliters of peripheral blood were collected into K2EDTA tubes. The source is a middle-aged man with primary liver carcinoma and hepatitis B virus infection. Sequenced: peripheral blood. This sequence uses TRBV6-2 or TRBV6-3 and TRBJ2-3; the central 9 bases match TRBD2. CDR3 reads: CASVAGVTDTQYF. The base sequence is TGTGCCAGCGTAGCGGGAGTGACAGATACGCAGTATTTT.